Below are 31 T cell receptor beta chains sequenced from a single sample in a study of graft-versus-host responses after intestinal transplantation. Only in-frame clones appear in the TCRdb table, and some are missing; sequencing was by immunoSEQ multiplex PCR. The table includes approximately 15,000 clones, 67% detected once. Intraepithelial lymphocytes and lamina propria lymphocytes were released through processing of graft tissue. Specimen: ileum tissue, collected 674 days after intestinal transplantation. All receptors come from a human patient who received an intestinal transplant, so some T cells may come from the graft donor.

This clone turned up a few times. This rearrangement joins TRBV7-2 to TRBJ2-7; 8 nucleotides align to TRBD2. V was pared by 3 bases and J by 4 bases, with 14 bases of the junction left unmatched. The CDR3 extends over 17 amino acids. Germline V CDR1 and CDR2: SGHTA, FQGNSA. In nucleotides, the CDR3 is TGTGCCAGCAGCTTTTGGGTGCGGACTAGCCTACCTTACGAGCAGTACTTC. Encoded protein: CASSFWVRTSLPYEQYF.

This clone has a handful of counts. The chain links TRBV6-4 to TRBJ2-3; 9 bases map to TRBD2. J was trimmed by 6 bases and V by 0 bases; bases with no gene match: 7. Per the germline V gene, CDR1 is MRHNA and CDR2 is SNTAGT. The length of the CDR3 is 16 residues. CDR3 nucleotide sequence: TGTGCCAGCAGTGACTCCGGCGGGGGGGCCCCTGATACGCAGTATTTT. Its protein product is CASSDSGGGAPDTQYF.

For this clone: The junction and the germline gene differ at one end; a read error may be behind it. The rearrangement links TRBV16 to TRBJ1-2; D not resolved. The length of the CDR3 is 14 residues. Germline lookup yields CDR1 KGHSY and CDR2 FQNENV. CDR3 protein: CASSQYGTNYGYTF. Here the CDR3 DNA reads TGTGCCAGCAGTCAATACGGGACTAACTATGGCTACACCTTC. The entire variable domain, with the rest obtained from reference TRBV16 and TRBJ1-2, is as follows: GEEVAQTPKHLVRGEGQKAKLYCAPIKGHSYVFWYQQVLKNEFKFLISFQNENVFDETGMPKERFSAKCLPNSPCSLEIQATKLEDSAVYFCASSQYGTNYGYTFGSGTRLTVV.

The genes are TRBV6-5 and TRBJ2-7; TRBD2 aligns across 12 bases. The germline gives CDR1 MNHEY, CDR2 SVGAGI. Trimming at V came to 6 bases and at J to 7 bases, leaving 10 bases not matched to a gene. The CDR3 has 15 residues. The CDR3 loop is CASSLLAGGPEEQYF. In DNA form, the CDR3 reads TGTGCCAGCAGCCTCCTAGCGGGGGGGCCGGAGGAGCAGTACTTC.

This chain links TRBV5-6 with TRBJ1-5; D gene unclear. CDR1 SGHDT and CDR2 YYEEEE come from the germline V gene. This CDR3 has 16 residues. Trimming took off 1 base at V and 0 bases at J, with 11 bases between the two ends. CDR3 coding DNA: TGTGCCAGCAGCTTGTCTAGGCGGGATAGCAATCAGCCCCAGCATTTT. Translating gives CASSLSRRDSNQPQHF. Full variable domain (outside the CDR3, taken from reference TRBV5-6 and TRBJ1-5): DAGVTQSPTHLIKTRGQQVTLRCSPKSGHDTVSWYQQALGQGPQFIFQYYEEEERQRGNFPDRFSGHQFPNYSSELNVNALLLGDSALYLCASSLSRRDSNQPQHFGDGTRLSIL.

The chain combines TRBV30 with TRBJ2-1; D call uncertain. This CDR3 has 13 amino acids. Germline V gene lookup returns CDR1 GTSNPN and CDR2 SVGIG (reference sequence). V lost 1 base, J lost 0 bases, and 4 bases lay in between. CDR3 DNA sequence: TGTGCCTGGAGTGCGAGCTCCTACAATGAGCAGTTCTTC. Translating gives CAWSASSYNEQFF. The complete variable domain, with remaining parts taken from reference TRBV30 and TRBJ2-1, reads SQTIHQWPATLVQPVGSPLSLECTVEGTSNPNLYWYRQAAGRGLQLLFYSVGIGQISSEVPQNLSASRPQDRQFILSSKKLLLSDSGFYLCAWSASSYNEQFFGPGTRLTVL.

This chain uses TRBV30 with TRBJ1-3; D may be TRBD1 (5 bases). V lost 3 bases, J lost 0 bases, and 18 bases lay in between. The CDR3 has 17 residues. Germline CDR1 is GTSNPN and CDR2 is SVGIG (reference sequence). The CDR3 DNA is TGTGCCTGGAGAAAGTTTGAGACAGCGACCTCTGGAAACACCATATATTTT. Protein: CAWRKFETATSGNTIYF.

This clone was picked up a small number of times. The chain recombines TRBV7-9 with TRBJ2-1; 13 bases agree with TRBD2. CDR1 and CDR2 from the germline V gene are SEHNR and FQNEAQ (reference sequence). V lost 1 base, J lost 5 bases, and 2 bases stayed unmatched. The CDR3 loop spans 16 amino acids. The CDR3 protein is CASSLVGTSGDNEQFF. CDR3 sequence (DNA): TGTGCCAGCAGCTTAGTCGGGACTAGCGGGGACAATGAGCAGTTCTTC.

The chain couples TRBV5-1 to TRBJ2-3; a possible D gene is TRBD2 (6 bases). From germline, CDR1 is SGHRS and CDR2 YFSETQ. The V end was cut by 0 bases, the J end by 6 bases, with 11 bases between. The CDR3 has 14 residues. As DNA, the CDR3 is TGCGCCAGCAGCTTGGTGGAGGGGTCGGATACGCAGTATTTT. Translation: CASSLVEGSDTQYF.

The chain carries TRBV18 and TRBJ1-2, with D possibly being TRBD1 (6 bases). The V end lost 4 bases, the J end lost 5 bases, and 14 bases lay between the germline ends. Germline assignment: CDR1 KGHSH and CDR2 LQKENI. The CDR3 totals 14 residues. As DNA, the CDR3 is TGTGCCAGCTCACTATCGTCAGGGGATTATGGCTACACCTTC. Its translation: CASSLSSGDYGYTF.

The chain couples TRBV7-2 to TRBJ2-2; 10 nucleotides line up with TRBD2. CDR3 length: 15 residues. CDR1 SGHTA and CDR2 FQGNSA come from the germline V gene. J lost 6 bases, V lost 5 bases, and 6 bases had no gene match. DNA of the CDR3: TGTGCCAGCAGCACGAGCGGGGGGGCCGCCGGGGAGCTGTTTTTT. This gives the protein CASSTSGGAAGELFF.

The J gene is TRBJ1-2, the V gene TRBV6-5; maybe TRBD1 (6 bases). V lost 4 bases to trimming and J lost 8 bases, with 23 bases between them. From germline, CDR1 is MNHEY and CDR2 SVGAGI. The CDR3 sequence is 16 residues long. The CDR3 bases are TGTGCCAGCAGTTGGTTTTTTCCGGGACACGTGGGGGGCTACACCTTC. It codes for CASSWFFPGHVGGYTF.

V usage is TRBV5-1 and J usage is TRBJ2-6, with D unresolved. The CDR3 runs to 15 residues. V gave up 0 bases and J gave up 2 bases, with 6 bases separating them. From germline, CDR1 is SGHRS and CDR2 YFSETQ. Written as DNA, the CDR3 is TGCGCCAGCAGCTTGGTAGTAACTGGGGCCAACGTCCTGACTTTC. This translates into CASSLVVTGANVLTF.

V is TRBV29-1 and J is TRBJ1-2, with 7 nucleotides matching TRBD1. The J segment lost 4 bases and the V segment lost 5 bases, leaving 10 bases of the junction unmatched. The germline V gene encodes CDR1 SQVTM and CDR2 ANQGSEA. The CDR3 covers 14 residues. CDR3 coding DNA: TGCAGCGTTTCCGACAGGGCGAGGCTCTATGGCTACACCTTC. Encoded protein: CSVSDRARLYGYTF.

The rearrangement links TRBV19 to TRBJ2-7, with 8 bases fitting TRBD2. The V and J ends lost 2 bases and 3 bases, in that order; junction bases with no gene match: 9. Germline V gives CDR1 LNHDA, CDR2 SQIVND (reference sequence). This CDR3 contains 16 residues. The CDR3 DNA reads as TGTGCCAGTAGTATAAGGCGGGGGGCCTCCTTCTACGAGCAGTACTTC. Amino acids: CASSIRRGASFYEQYF. Using reference TRBV19 and TRBJ2-7 for the parts outside the CDR3, the full variable domain is DGGITQSPKYLFRKEGQNVTLSCEQNLNHDAMYWYRQDPGQGLRLIYYSQIVNDFQKGDIAEGYSVSREKKESFPLTVTSAQKNPTAFYLCASSIRRGASFYEQYFGPGTRLTVT.

This clone was recorded a few times. The chain links TRBV7-2 to TRBJ1-2; tentatively, D is TRBD1 (5 bases). Trimming took 0 bases from V and 8 from J, leaving 13 bases between them. Germline V CDR1 and CDR2: SGHTA, FQGNSA. This CDR3 has 14 residues. The CDR3, as DNA: TGTGCCAGCAGCTTAGCGGGGGACTATAAGGGCTACACCTTC. It yields the protein CASSLAGDYKGYTF.

The chain links TRBV5-1 to TRBJ1-2; tentatively, D is TRBD1 (5 bases). CDR3 length equals 16 residues. Germline V CDR1 and CDR2: SGHRS, YFSETQ. The V and J ends lost 3 bases and 1 base respectively, with 16 bases between them. CDR3 residues: CASSSTTTDLNYGYTF. CDR3 nucleotide sequence: TGCGCCAGCAGCTCAACCACGACAGACCTTAACTATGGCTACACCTTC.

The CDR3, as DNA: TGCGCCAGCAGCACTAGCGGGGGGGCCTCTGGGGCCAACGTCCTGACTTTC. Translation: CASSTSGGASGANVLTF. V gene TRBV4-3 combines with J gene TRBJ2-6; 13 bases are shared with TRBD2. This CDR3 has 17 residues. J lost 0 bases, V lost 5 bases, and 1 base had no gene match. Germline loops: CDR1 LGHNA, CDR2 YSLEER.

This sequence joins TRBV9 and TRBJ1-1; 7 bases agree with TRBD1. The germline gives CDR1 SGDLS, CDR2 YYNGEE. The CDR3 contains 15 residues. V lost 3 bases, J lost 0 bases, and 5 bases stayed unmatched. The CDR3 coding sequence is TGTGCCAGCAGCGCCAGACAGGGATTGAACACTGAAGCTTTCTTT. Protein product: CASSARQGLNTEAFF.

This clone was seen just once. This chain joins TRBV18 and TRBJ1-2; D is unclear. V was pared by 3 bases and J by 4 bases, with 15 bases between. Germline lookup yields CDR1 KGHSH and CDR2 LQKENI. This CDR3 is 15 amino acids long. For the CDR3, the DNA is TGTGCCAGCTCACCTAGTAAGCTGGGAGTCTATGGCTACACCTTC. Encoded protein: CASSPSKLGVYGYTF.

V and J are TRBV13 and TRBJ2-1; tentative D call: TRBD1 (6 bases). The V and J ends lost 5 bases and 2 bases respectively, with 13 bases between them. Germline CDR1 reads PRHDT; CDR2 reads FYEKMQ (reference sequence). The CDR3 has 15 residues. CDR3 sequence (DNA): TGTGCCAGCAGCCAAAACAGGGCGACCTACAATGAGCAGTTCTTC. This translates into CASSQNRATYNEQFF.

The chain uses TRBV18 and TRBJ1-4; no definite D call. The germline V and J ends were trimmed by 1 base and 7 bases, with 16 bases remaining between them. Per germline, CDR1 KGHSH and CDR2 LQKENI. The CDR3 contains 16 residues. CDR3: CASSPLLWAEGEKLFF. In DNA, the CDR3 is TGTGCCAGCTCACCACTTCTTTGGGCGGAGGGTGAAAAACTGTTTTTT.

This chain uses TRBV7-6 with TRBJ2-7; tentative D call: TRBD1 (5 bases). There are 13 residues in the CDR3. The germline V gene encodes CDR1 SGHVS and CDR2 FNYEAQ. CDR3 region: CASGHGLEYEQYF. In DNA, the CDR3 is TGTGCGTCTGGACACGGTCTTGAGTACGAGCAGTACTTC.

The chain links TRBV11-2 to TRBJ2-5; D perhaps matches TRBD1 (5 bases). The germline V gene has CDR1 SGHAT and CDR2 FQNNGV. V lost 5 bases to trimming and J lost 0 bases, with 10 bases between them. The CDR3 covers 14 residues. The CDR3 DNA sequence: TGTGCCAGCAGCCCCCCAGGGTACCAAGAGACCCAGTACTTC. It specifies CASSPPGYQETQYF.

The rearrangement uses TRBV7-2 and TRBJ1-2; D call uncertain. Per germline, CDR1 SGHTA and CDR2 FQGNSA. CDR3 length: 14 residues. Trimming shortened V by 5 bases and J by 4 bases, and 14 bases separated the two germline ends. The CDR3 region is CASSPSLGGYGYTF. DNA for the CDR3: TGTGCCAGCAGCCCCTCTCTGGGAGGCTATGGCTACACCTTC.

This clone has just a few counts. The V and J genes are TRBV6-6 and TRBJ2-3; D ambiguous. Germline V gives CDR1 MNHNY, CDR2 SVGAGI (reference sequence). This CDR3 has 15 amino acids. V was pared by 0 bases and J by 0 bases, with 7 bases between. For the CDR3, the DNA is TGTGCCAGCAGTTACTCAGAGACTAGCACAGATACGCAGTATTTT. Translated, it gives CASSYSETSTDTQYF.

The J gene is TRBJ1-2, the V gene TRBV5-1; 7 nucleotides align to TRBD1. CDR3 length: 14 amino acids. V lost 3 bases to trimming and J lost 7 bases; unmatched junction nucleotides: 9. Germline V CDR1 and CDR2: SGHRS, YFSETQ. CDR3 sequence reads: CASSYRGEGVGYTF. In nucleotides, the CDR3 is TGCGCCAGCAGCTACAGGGGTGAGGGCGTTGGCTACACCTTC.

With regard to this clone: At the DNA level, this CDR3 is encoded by other sequences in the same sample as well. V usage is TRBV11-2 and J usage is TRBJ1-1; TRBD1 matches 7 bases. The germline V gene encodes CDR1 SGHAT and CDR2 FQNNGV. After removal of 1 base from V and 4 bases from J, the junction contained 0 bases not matched to a gene. The CDR3 has 13 amino acids. CDR3 sequence (DNA): TGTGCCAGCAGCTTAGGACAGGGCACTGAAGCTTTCTTT. This codes for CASSLGQGTEAFF.

V gene TRBV19 combines with J gene TRBJ2-1; a weak D match, TRBD1 (6 bases). The CDR3 runs 11 residues. The V end was cut by 8 bases, the J end by 8 bases, with 10 bases between. The germline V gene has CDR1 LNHDA and CDR2 SQIVND (reference sequence). The CDR3 sequence is CASGGRDEQFF. In DNA form, the CDR3 reads TGTGCCAGTGGGGGCCGGGATGAGCAGTTCTTC.

The CDR3 nucleotides are TGTGCCAGCAGTGACGATCCCGACAGGCTCTCCTACGAGCAGTACTTC. Translating gives CASSDDPDRLSYEQYF. This chain connects TRBV7-9 to TRBJ2-7; D might be TRBD1 (6 bases). V gave up 6 bases and J gave up 0 bases, with 18 bases separating them. The CDR3 contains 16 residues. Looked up from germline, CDR1 is SEHNR and CDR2 is FQNEAQ (reference sequence).

The chain links TRBV12-5 to TRBJ2-7, with D maybe TRBD1 (7 bases). The CDR3 runs 15 residues. Trimming removed 1 base at V and 3 bases at J, with 13 bases between. CDR1 is LGHNT and CDR2 is FRNRAP in the germline V gene. CDR3 protein: CASGLGGTVFYEQYF. CDR3 nucleotides: TGTGCTAGTGGTTTGGGCGGGACAGTTTTCTACGAGCAGTACTTC.